This T cell receptor (beta chain) was captured by sequencing in a study of cytomegalovirus exposure and HLA in healthy donors. Study-wide findings and caveats: Later analysis suggested links between common viral pathogens and several top significant clusters. Earlier analysis yielded a pattern in which most TCR beta V segments were productive about 87% or about 30% of the time. Relative to the approximately 700-donor mean, N-insertions were reportedly fewer in an Asian-associated ancestry cluster in a later analysis.

The germline gives CDR1 KGHSH, CDR2 LQKENI. This CDR3 contains 17 residues. The J segment lost 9 bases and the V segment lost 3 bases, leaving 8 bases of the junction unmatched. This clone was detected only once. Its antigen is unidentified. 60 Vbeta and 13 Jbeta primers were used in PCR. This table comes from immunoSEQ multiplex PCR, and its TCRdb copy is limited to in-frame clones, with some not included. The sample lists some 150,000 clones, about four fifths seen once, with about 3.2% in the top ten. The clonotype comes from a man between 18 and 35 years old in good health and CMV-seropositive. The rearrangement links TRBV18 to TRBJ2-1; 16 bases map to TRBD2. The sequencing sample was made of PBMCs. The CDR3 nucleotides read TGTGCCAGCTCACCGCCGGGACTAGCGGGAGGGCCGTCTGAGCAGTTCTTC. Its protein product is CASSPPGLAGGPSEQFF.